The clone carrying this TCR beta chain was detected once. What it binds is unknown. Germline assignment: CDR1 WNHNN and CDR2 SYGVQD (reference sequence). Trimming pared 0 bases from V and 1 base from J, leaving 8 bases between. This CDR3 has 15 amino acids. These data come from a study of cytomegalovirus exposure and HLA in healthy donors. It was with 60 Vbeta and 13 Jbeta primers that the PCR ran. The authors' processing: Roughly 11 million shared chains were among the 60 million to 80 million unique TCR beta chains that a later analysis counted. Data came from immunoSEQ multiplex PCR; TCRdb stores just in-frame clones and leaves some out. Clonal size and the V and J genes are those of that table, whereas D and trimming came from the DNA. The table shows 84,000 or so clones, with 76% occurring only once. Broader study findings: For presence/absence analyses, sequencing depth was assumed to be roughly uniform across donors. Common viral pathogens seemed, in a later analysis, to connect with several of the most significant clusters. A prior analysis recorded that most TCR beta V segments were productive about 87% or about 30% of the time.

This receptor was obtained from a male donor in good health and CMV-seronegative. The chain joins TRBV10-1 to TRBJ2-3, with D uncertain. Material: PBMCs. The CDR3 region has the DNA TGCGCCAGCAGTGAGTCGTTCAGCGGCACAGATACGCAGTATTTT. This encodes CASSESFSGTDTQYF.